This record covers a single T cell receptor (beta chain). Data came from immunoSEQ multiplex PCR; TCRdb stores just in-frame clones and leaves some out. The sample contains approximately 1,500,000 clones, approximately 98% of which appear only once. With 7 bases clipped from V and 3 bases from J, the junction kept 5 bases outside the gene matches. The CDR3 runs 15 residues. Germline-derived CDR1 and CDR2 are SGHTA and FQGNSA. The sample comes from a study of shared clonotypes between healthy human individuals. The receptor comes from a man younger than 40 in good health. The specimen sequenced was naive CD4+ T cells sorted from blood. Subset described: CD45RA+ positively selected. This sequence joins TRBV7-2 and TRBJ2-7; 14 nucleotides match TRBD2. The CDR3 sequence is CASTRLAGGGYEQYF. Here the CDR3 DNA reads TGTGCCAGCACCAGACTAGCGGGAGGGGGCTACGAGCAGTACTTC.